The entry below gives a single TCR beta chain sequence along with its context. This specimen comes from a study of cytomegalovirus exposure and HLA in healthy donors. Using immunoSEQ multiplex PCR, the repertoire was profiled, and TCRdb retains in-frame clones only, with some absent. This sample has 150,000 to 200,000 clones; about four fifths occur once, and the top ten carry 2.5% to 3%. V was trimmed by 0 bases and J by 1 base, leaving 10 bases between them. The CDR3 has 15 residues. Germline V gene data show CDR1 as MGHRA and CDR2 as YSYEKL. This TCR was recovered from a woman under 30 in good health and CMV-seropositive. The chain recombines TRBV4-1 with TRBJ2-7; D call uncertain. Sequenced input: PBMCs. This chain's CDR3 is CASSQDRYPSYEQYF. In nucleotides, the CDR3 is TGCGCCAGCAGCCAAGATCGCTACCCTTCCTACGAGCAGTACTTC.